Sequencing of this T cell receptor (beta chain) was carried out in a study of shared clonotypes between healthy human individuals. Notes on the study in general: Shared clonotypes: approximately 5% naive CD4, under 4% naive CD8, 2% to 2.5% memory CD4, about 0.4% memory CD8.

This table comes from immunoSEQ multiplex PCR, and its TCRdb copy is limited to in-frame clones, with some not included. The sample lists about 1,500,000 clones, roughly 96% occurring once. V lost 4 bases and J lost 9; bases outside the gene matches: 24. There are 19 residues in the CDR3. The germline V gene encodes CDR1 MDHEN and CDR2 SYDVKM. Note on this clone: Its antigen is not known.

The chain uses TRBV28 and TRBJ1-5, with 7 nucleotides matching TRBD1. The TCR was taken from a man younger than 45 in good health. The sequenced material came from naive CD4+ T cells sorted from blood. As for subset: CD45RA+ positively selected. The CDR3 sequence: CASSSPGGLSLGGWGPQHF. The CDR3, as DNA: TGTGCCAGCAGTTCCCCAGGGGGACTTTCCTTAGGGGGCTGGGGGCCCCAGCATTTT.